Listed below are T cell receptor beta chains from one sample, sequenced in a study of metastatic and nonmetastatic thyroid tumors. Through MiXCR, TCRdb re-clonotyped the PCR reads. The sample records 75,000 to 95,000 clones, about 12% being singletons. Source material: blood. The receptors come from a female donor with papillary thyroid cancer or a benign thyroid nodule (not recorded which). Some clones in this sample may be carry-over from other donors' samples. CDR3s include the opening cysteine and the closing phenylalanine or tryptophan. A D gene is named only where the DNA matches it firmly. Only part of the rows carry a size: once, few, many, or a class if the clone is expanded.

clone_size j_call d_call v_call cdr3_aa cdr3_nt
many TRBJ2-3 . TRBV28 CASILEDTQYF TGTGCCAGCATCCTAGAAGATACGCAGTATTTT
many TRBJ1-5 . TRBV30 CAWSVGGDNQPQHF TGTGCCTGGAGTGTCGGGGGAGACAATCAGCCCCAGCATTTT
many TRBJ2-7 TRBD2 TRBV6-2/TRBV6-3 CASSYLRTSGRPYEQYF TGTGCCAGCAGTTACCTCCGGACTAGCGGGAGACCCTACGAGCAGTACTTC
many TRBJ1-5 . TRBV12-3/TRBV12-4 CASSFSGGDQPQHF TGTGCCAGCAGTTTTTCCGGGGGGGATCAGCCCCAGCATTTT
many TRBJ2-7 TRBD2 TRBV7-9 CASSQSGSAHEQYF TGTGCCAGCAGCCAAAGCGGGAGTGCCCACGAGCAGTACTTC
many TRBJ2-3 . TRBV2 CASRVAATDTQYF TGTGCCAGCAGAGTAGCGGCCACAGATACGCAGTATTTT
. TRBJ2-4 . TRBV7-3 CASSRMRTRANIQYF TGTGCCAGCAGCCGGATGCGGACGAGGGCAAACATTCAGTACTTC
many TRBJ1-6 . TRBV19 CASRRDTYNSPLHF TGTGCCAGTAGGAGGGACACCTATAATTCACCCCTCCACTTT
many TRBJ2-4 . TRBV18 CASSPPVQALAKNIQYF TGTGCCAGCTCACCACCGGTCCAGGCTCTAGCCAAAAACATTCAGTACTTC
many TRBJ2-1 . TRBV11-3 CASSSEIASEQFF TGTGCCAGCAGCTCCGAAATAGCGTCTGAGCAGTTCTTC
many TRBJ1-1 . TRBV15 CATSRDTMNTEAFF TGTGCCACCAGCAGGGACACCATGAACACTGAAGCTTTCTTT
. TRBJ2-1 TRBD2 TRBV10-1 CASSAPTPGTSVSLYNEQFF TGTGCCAGCAGCGCCCCGACTCCTGGGACTAGCGTGAGCCTTTACAATGAGCAGTTCTTC
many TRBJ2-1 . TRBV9 CASSVGLRSEQFF TGTGCCAGCAGCGTAGGGCTACGGAGTGAGCAGTTCTTC
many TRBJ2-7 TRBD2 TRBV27 CASRDRAGASDEQYF TGTGCCAGCAGAGACAGAGCGGGGGCATCCGACGAGCAGTACTTC
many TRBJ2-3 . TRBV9 CASSLSLTDTQYF TGTGCCAGCAGCCTCTCCCTCACGGATACGCAGTATTTT
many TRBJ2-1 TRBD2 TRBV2 CASGLAGGPNEQFF TGTGCCAGCGGACTAGCGGGAGGGCCTAATGAGCAGTTCTTC
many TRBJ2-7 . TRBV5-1 CASSLSGTVTYEQYF TGCGCCAGTAGCTTGTCCGGGACGGTTACCTACGAACAGTACTTC
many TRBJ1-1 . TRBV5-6 CASSLYTQMNTEAFF TGTGCCAGCAGCTTGTACACCCAAATGAACACTGAAGCTTTCTTT
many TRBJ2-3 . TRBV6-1 CASSASTVGGGDTQYF TGTGCCAGCAGTGCCTCGACAGTTGGGGGAGGAGATACGCAGTATTTT
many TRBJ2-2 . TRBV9 CASSVESGTGELFF TGTGCCAGCAGCGTAGAGTCGGGGACCGGGGAGCTGTTTTTT
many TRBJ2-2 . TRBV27 CASSFGVATGELFF TGTGCCAGCAGTTTCGGGGTGGCCACCGGGGAGCTGTTTTTT
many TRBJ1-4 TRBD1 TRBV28 CASSLGGQGDEKLFF TGTGCCAGCAGTTTGGGGGGACAGGGTGATGAAAAACTGTTTTTT
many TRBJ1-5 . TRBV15 CATSSDTGPNQPQHF TGTGCCACCAGCAGTGATACAGGGCCCAATCAGCCCCAGCATTTT
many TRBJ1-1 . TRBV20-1 CSVFSADTEAFF TGCAGTGTGTTCAGCGCGGACACTGAAGCTTTCTTT
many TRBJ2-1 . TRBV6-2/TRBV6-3 CASSYSTGNEQFF TGTGCCAGCAGTTACTCGACTGGCAATGAGCAGTTCTTC
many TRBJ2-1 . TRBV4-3 CASSQGRDSLHEQFF TGCGCCAGCAGCCAAGGAAGGGACTCCCTACACGAGCAGTTCTTC
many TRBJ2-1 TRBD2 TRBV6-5 CASSYTRGLVQFF TGTGCCAGCAGTTACACCAGGGGACTAGTGCAGTTCTTC
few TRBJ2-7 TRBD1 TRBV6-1 CASTKRQGAYEQYF TGTGCCAGCACCAAAAGACAGGGGGCCTACGAGCAGTACTTC